The 22 T cell receptor beta chains reported below all come from one sample, sequenced in a study of CD8+ T cells in alopecia areata. Treatment: oral pan-JAK inhibitor, 5-10 mg twice daily. Sequencing relied on a cDNA template that was reverse transcribed from extracted RNA. Clones were sequenced by immunoSEQ multiplex PCR, and TCRdb holds only the in-frame ones, with some missing. The repertoire holds approximately 110,000 clones, 45% to 65% seen once, with 3% to 4% in the top ten. The sample consisted of CD4+ T cells sorted from blood, taken at week 24, from a patient treated with tofacitinib. These receptor sequences come from a human donor with alopecia areata.

This chain joins TRBV7-9 and TRBJ2-7; TRBD1 agrees at 10 bases. Germline V gene sequence: CDR1 SEHNR, CDR2 FQNEAQ (reference sequence). This CDR3 comprises 16 residues. Losses at the gene ends were 5 bases for V and 6 bases for J; bases not matched to a gene: 13. The CDR3 loop reads CASSGTRDRGLFEQYF. As DNA, the CDR3 is TGTGCCAGCAGCGGGACCCGGGACAGGGGACTATTCGAGCAGTACTTC. Together with reference TRBV7-9 and TRBJ2-7, the CDR3 gives the full variable domain: DTGVSQNPRHKITKRGQNVTFRCDPISEHNRLYWYRQTLGQGPEFLTYFQNEAQLEKSRLLSDRFSAERPKGSFSTLEIQRTEQGDSAMYLCASSGTRDRGLFEQYFGPGTRLTVT.

The CDR3 bases are TGTGCCAGCAGCCCCAGAACTGGACAGGTTAGCACAGATACGCAGTATTTT. Amino acids: CASSPRTGQVSTDTQYF. The V and J genes are TRBV7-9 and TRBJ2-3; 7 bases align to TRBD1. CDR3 length: 17 amino acids. The V gene end was trimmed by 5 bases and the J gene end by 0 bases; junction bases not matched to a gene: 11. The germline gives CDR1 SEHNR, CDR2 FQNEAQ (reference sequence). Supplemented by reference TRBV7-9 and TRBJ2-3, the full variable domain reads DTGVSQNPRHKITKRGQNVTFRCDPISEHNRLYWYRQTLGQGPEFLTYFQNEAQLEKSRLLSDRFSAERPKGSFSTLEIQRTEQGDSAMYLCASSPRTGQVSTDTQYFGPGTRLTVL.

The V call is TRBV5-1, the J call TRBJ2-3; D unresolved. Germline V lookup: CDR1 SGHRS, CDR2 YFSETQ. The V gene lost 0 bases and the J gene lost 1 base, with 6 bases spanning the gap. This CDR3 comprises 14 residues. CDR3 sequence reads: CASSLDRGTDTQYF. The DNA for the CDR3 is TGCGCCAGCAGCTTGGACCGAGGCACAGATACGCAGTATTTT.

This clone was seen a handful of times. V gene TRBV4-1 combines with J gene TRBJ1-4; unclear D gene. The germline CDR1 and CDR2 sequences are MGHRA and YSYEKL. The CDR3 contains 14 residues. The V gene lost 4 bases and the J gene lost 3 bases, with 9 bases spanning the gap. The CDR3, as DNA: TGCGCCAGCAGCCGCCCTGGCTCTAATGAAAAACTGTTTTTT. Its protein product is CASSRPGSNEKLFF.

V gene TRBV9 combines with J gene TRBJ2-7; no clear D gene. The CDR3 contains 14 residues. Germline-derived CDR1 and CDR2 are SGDLS and YYNGEE. The V gene lost 0 bases and the J gene lost 2 bases, with 9 bases spanning the gap. The CDR3 protein is CASSVDPDTYEQYF. In DNA form, the CDR3 reads TGTGCCAGCAGCGTAGATCCGGATACCTACGAGCAGTACTTC.

The sample holds one count of this clone. The CDR3 sequence: CASSPGGGNQPQHF. CDR3 in DNA: TGTGCCAGCAGCCCTGGTGGGGGGAATCAGCCCCAGCATTTT. The J gene is TRBJ1-5, the V gene TRBV9, with D tentatively TRBD1 (5 bases). Germline V gives CDR1 SGDLS, CDR2 YYNGEE. V shed 4 bases and J shed 4 bases, with 12 bases lying between them. CDR3 length: 14 residues. The whole variable domain, remainder taken from reference TRBV9 and TRBJ1-5, is DSGVTQTPKHLITATGQRVTLRCSPRSGDLSVYWYQQSLDQGLQFLIQYYNGEERAKGNILERFSAQQFPDLHSELNLSSLELGDSALYFCASSPGGGNQPQHFGDGTRLSIL.

This chain joins TRBV7-9 and TRBJ2-2, with D possibly TRBD2 on 5 matching bases. This CDR3 has 13 residues. Germline assignment: CDR1 SEHNR and CDR2 FQNEAQ (reference sequence). V shed 3 bases and J shed 4 bases, with 6 bases lying between them. The CDR3 loop is CASSFTSTGELFF. The CDR3, as DNA: TGTGCCAGCAGCTTCACTAGCACCGGGGAGCTGTTTTTT. Supplemented by reference TRBV7-9 and TRBJ2-2, the full variable domain reads DTGVSQNPRHKITKRGQNVTFRCDPISEHNRLYWYRQTLGQGPEFLTYFQNEAQLEKSRLLSDRFSAERPKGSFSTLEIQRTEQGDSAMYLCASSFTSTGELFFGEGSRLTVL.

This clone was seen a few times. CDR3 protein: CASSSTGEGVLTF. CDR3 DNA: TGTGCCAGCAGCTCGACAGGGGAGGGGGTCCTGACTTTC. V is TRBV7-2 and J is TRBJ2-6; perhaps TRBD1 as D (8 bases). Deletions cut 4 bases from V and 13 bases from J, with 14 bases between. CDR1 is SGHTA and CDR2 is FQGNSA in the germline V gene. The CDR3 consists of 13 residues.

V and J are TRBV7-9 and TRBJ1-1; D not resolved. The CDR3 consists of 13 residues. Trimming took off 5 bases at V and 4 bases at J, with 11 bases between the two ends. Germline CDR1 SEHNR, CDR2 FQNEAQ (reference sequence). CDR3 nucleotide sequence: TGTGCCAGCAGCCCAGTAACTCTCACTGAAGCTTTCTTT. Amino acids: CASSPVTLTEAFF.

This CDR3 reads CASGGRASGELFF. The CDR3 bases are TGTGCCAGCGGAGGAAGGGCTAGCGGGGAGCTGTTTTTT. This chain connects TRBV2 to TRBJ2-2; a weak D match, TRBD2 (5 bases). Trimming took 8 bases from V and 7 from J, leaving 14 bases between them. Looked up from germline, CDR1 is SNHLY and CDR2 is FYNNEI. This CDR3 spans 13 amino acids.

The chain uses TRBV7-2 and TRBJ2-1, with 9 bases aligning to TRBD1. V trimming: 1 base; J trimming: 5 bases; junction bases outside the gene matches: 3. This CDR3 contains 15 residues. Germline V gene data show CDR1 as SGHTA and CDR2 as FQGNSA. CDR3: CASSLDRGRNNEQFF. The CDR3 bases are TGTGCCAGCAGCTTAGACAGGGGGCGTAACAATGAGCAGTTCTTC.

The CDR3 loop is CASSLAGLHGYTF. The CDR3 nucleotides read TGTGCCAGCAGCTTAGCGGGGCTTCATGGCTACACCTTC. This rearrangement joins TRBV7-3 to TRBJ1-2; tentatively, D is TRBD1 (5 bases). The germline V gene has CDR1 SGHTA and CDR2 FQGTGA. This CDR3 is built from 13 residues. The V and J ends lost 2 bases and 6 bases respectively, with 10 bases between them.

This clone was observed a handful of times. J is TRBJ1-5 and V is TRBV14; D unresolved. This CDR3 region has 12 residues. Deletions cut 5 bases from V and 5 bases from J, with 7 bases between. Per the germline V gene, CDR1 is SGHDN and CDR2 is FVKESK. CDR3: CASSFNDQPQHF. DNA for the CDR3: TGTGCCAGCAGCTTCAATGATCAGCCCCAGCATTTT.

The chain employs TRBV7-2 and TRBJ1-2, with D perhaps matching TRBD1 (5 bases). The CDR3 runs to 14 residues. Trimming shortened V by 6 bases and J by 7 bases, and 18 bases separated the two germline ends. The germline CDR1 and CDR2 sequences are SGHTA and FQGNSA. The CDR3 is CASRLGQGRSGYTF. The CDR3 DNA is TGTGCCAGCAGACTGGGGCAGGGTCGAAGTGGCTACACCTTC.

The chain employs TRBV25-1 and TRBJ2-5; possibly TRBD1 for D (6 bases). Between the trimmed V and J ends, which lost 7 bases and 5 bases, there was a span of 11 bases. The CDR3 sequence is 12 residues long. CDR1 and CDR2 (germline): MGHDK, SYGVNS. CDR3 DNA sequence: TGTGCCAGCACTGGGGGCGGCGAGACCCAGTACTTC. Protein product: CASTGGGETQYF.

This chain links TRBV4-1 with TRBJ1-6, with D possibly matching TRBD1 (6 bases). This CDR3 spans 17 amino acids. Germline V CDR1 and CDR2: MGHRA, YSYEKL. V lost 2 bases to trimming and J lost 8 bases, with 19 bases between them. For the CDR3, the DNA is TGCGCCAGCAGCCAATGGACAGAAAGTCCTCAGGATTCACCCCTCCACTTT. Protein product: CASSQWTESPQDSPLHF.

The V and J genes are TRBV2 and TRBJ1-2, with D unresolved. V was clipped by 2 bases and J by 10 bases, with 14 bases between them. The germline V gene has CDR1 SNHLY and CDR2 FYNNEI. The CDR3 is 13 amino acids. The CDR3 loop is CASSELGYVDYTF. DNA of the CDR3: TGTGCCAGCAGTGAACTGGGTTATGTCGACTACACCTTC.

The chain has TRBV15 and TRBJ2-7, with D tentatively TRBD1 (6 bases). The ends were cut back, 5 bases at V and 3 bases at J, with 14 bases in the middle. The CDR3 spans 14 residues. The germline CDR1 and CDR2 sequences are LNHNV and YYDKDF (reference sequence). The CDR3 here is CATSGPGQYYEQYF. CDR3 sequence (DNA): TGTGCCACCAGCGGACCCGGACAGTACTACGAGCAGTACTTC.

V is TRBV2 and J is TRBJ2-3; D is tentatively TRBD1 or TRBD2 (6 bases each). This CDR3 is built from 14 residues. Germline CDR1 and CDR2: SNHLY and FYNNEI. The CDR3 loop reads CASKGGSSTDTQYF. CDR3 in DNA: TGTGCGAGTAAGGGGGGATCAAGCACAGATACGCAGTATTTT. Looking up the rest from reference TRBV2 and TRBJ2-3 gives the full variable domain: EPEVTQTPSHQVTQMGQEVILRCVPISNHLYFYWYRQILGQKVEFLVSFYNNEISEKSEIFDDQFSVERPDGSNFTLKIRSTKLEDSAMYFCASKGGSSTDTQYFGPGTRLTVL.

The chain combines TRBV7-6 with TRBJ2-2, with no clear D. Germline V gives CDR1 SGHVS, CDR2 FNYEAQ. V lost 2 bases, J lost 0 bases, and 10 bases lay in between. This CDR3 region has 16 residues. Here the CDR3 DNA reads TGTGCCAGCAGCTTATTGGGTGCATCGAACACCGGGGAGCTGTTTTTT. Translated: CASSLLGASNTGELFF.

This clone was observed once. The rearrangement uses TRBV2 and TRBJ2-7; D is possibly TRBD2 (6 bases). Trimming pared 6 bases from V and 0 bases from J, leaving 18 bases between. Per germline, CDR1 SNHLY and CDR2 FYNNEI. The CDR3 consists of 16 residues. The CDR3 nucleotides are TGTGCCAGCAGCGGGGTAGGGGCGGGGCGCTCCTACGAGCAGTACTTC. It translates to CASSGVGAGRSYEQYF.

The chain carries TRBV2 and TRBJ2-1, with D unresolved. The CDR3 covers 15 residues. V lost 1 base to trimming and J lost 1 base, with 8 bases between them. The germline V gene has CDR1 SNHLY and CDR2 FYNNEI. The CDR3 region has the DNA TGTGCCAGCAGTGAAGTTCAGCAGTCCTACAATGAGCAGTTCTTC. Residues: CASSEVQQSYNEQFF.